These T cell receptor beta chains were read from a single sample in a study of CD8 T cells in Susac syndrome. Via MiXCR, TCRdb re-called the immunoSEQ multiplex PCR reads, giving one row per CDR3 protein. The table lists roughly 200,000 distinct CDR3 sequences, 95% of them singletons, with 0.082% in the top ten. The sequenced material came from CD4+ T cells from PBMCs. The receptors stem from a human donor with multiple sclerosis. CDR3s include the opening cysteine and the closing phenylalanine or tryptophan. A D gene is named only where the DNA matches it firmly. Clone size appears in some rows only: once, few, many, or a class for an expanded clone.

V: TRBV29-1; size: .; J: TRBJ1-6; D: .; DNA: TGCAGCGTTGGACAGATAGTAGCTAGCTCCTATAATTCACCCCTCCACTTT; CDR3: CSVGQIVASSYNSPLHF
V: TRBV9; size: once; J: TRBJ2-7; D: .; DNA: TGTGCCAGCAGCGTAGACGGGACAATGACCTACGAGCAGTACTTC; CDR3: CASSVDGTMTYEQYF
V: TRBV2; size: .; J: TRBJ2-1; D: .; DNA: TGTGCCAGCAGTGCTAATGAGCAGTTCTTC; CDR3: CASSANEQFF
V: TRBV29-1; size: .; J: TRBJ1-5; D: TRBD1; DNA: TGCAGCGTCGCCGGACAGGGGAACCAGCCCCAGCATTTT; CDR3: CSVAGQGNQPQHF
V: TRBV28; size: .; J: TRBJ2-2; D: TRBD2; DNA: TGTGCCAGCAGCACGGGAGGGAACACCGGGGAGCTGTTTTTT; CDR3: CASSTGGNTGELFF
V: TRBV30; size: .; J: TRBJ1-1; D: TRBD1; DNA: TGTGCCTGCGACAGGGGGGGAACTGAAGCTTTCTTT; CDR3: CACDRGGTEAFF
V: TRBV20-1; size: once; J: TRBJ2-1; D: TRBD1; DNA: TGCAGTGCTAGGAGTACCGGGACAGGGGCCGATGAGCAGTTCTTC; CDR3: CSARSTGTGADEQFF
V: TRBV12-3/TRBV12-4; size: .; J: TRBJ2-3; D: TRBD1; DNA: TGTGCCAGCACCGGACAGGGCAGTGCAGATACGCAGTATTTT; CDR3: CASTGQGSADTQYF
V: TRBV5-1; size: once; J: TRBJ1-2; D: .; DNA: TGCGCCAGCAGCGATGATTCGACAGTCGGATTCTATGGCTACACCTTC; CDR3: CASSDDSTVGFYGYTF
V: TRBV5-1; size: .; J: TRBJ1-1; D: .; DNA: TGCGCCAGCAGCTTGGGGGAGAAGGGGACTGAAGCTTTCTTT; CDR3: CASSLGEKGTEAFF
V: TRBV3-1; size: .; J: TRBJ1-1; D: .; DNA: TGTGCCAGCAGCGAGGGGGTACTGAACACTGAAGCTTTCTTT; CDR3: CASSEGVLNTEAFF
V: TRBV3-1; size: .; J: TRBJ1-2; D: TRBD1; DNA: TGTGCCAGCAGCCAGTGGGACAGGACCGACTATGGCTACACCTTC; CDR3: CASSQWDRTDYGYTF
V: TRBV2; size: .; J: TRBJ1-4; D: .; DNA: TGTGCCAGAGCCCAGGGGCAGAGTAATGAAAAACTGTTTTTT; CDR3: CARAQGQSNEKLFF
V: TRBV12-3/TRBV12-4; size: once; J: TRBJ1-1; D: .; DNA: TGTGCCAGCAGTTTAAATGAGCACGCTTTCTTT; CDR3: CASSLNEHAFF
V: TRBV20-1; size: .; J: TRBJ2-7; D: .; DNA: TGCAGTGCTAGAGTGTGGGGATCCTACGAGCAGTACTTC; CDR3: CSARVWGSYEQYF
V: TRBV27; size: .; J: TRBJ1-2; D: .; DNA: TGTGCCAGCAGTCCCCGAGTCGGGGTGAACTATGGCTACACCTTC; CDR3: CASSPRVGVNYGYTF
V: TRBV29-1; size: .; J: TRBJ2-7; D: .; DNA: TGCAGCGTGACCGAGGGCAGGGGCTACGAGCAGTACTTC; CDR3: CSVTEGRGYEQYF
V: TRBV19; size: .; J: TRBJ2-3; D: TRBD2; DNA: TGTGCCAGTAGCCAACTAGCGGGGGGGGACACAGATACGCAGTATTTT; CDR3: CASSQLAGGDTDTQYF
V: TRBV30; size: .; J: TRBJ2-3; D: TRBD2; DNA: TGTGCCTGGAGTGAGGGACTAGCGGGGGGGCCAGATACGCAGTATTTT; CDR3: CAWSEGLAGGPDTQYF
V: TRBV25-1; size: .; J: TRBJ2-1; D: .; DNA: TGTGCCAGCAGTGAATACAGGGACGGTGAGCAGTTCTTC; CDR3: CASSEYRDGEQFF
V: TRBV3-1; size: .; J: TRBJ2-2; D: .; DNA: TGTGCCAGCAGCCCTGAGGGACCAGCTTACCCCGGGGAGCTGTTTTTT; CDR3: CASSPEGPAYPGELFF
V: TRBV20-1; size: .; J: TRBJ2-1; D: .; DNA: TGCAGTGCTAGAGATCTTAGCGGACCAACCTACAATGAGCAGTTCTTC; CDR3: CSARDLSGPTYNEQFF
V: TRBV15; size: .; J: TRBJ1-2; D: .; DNA: TGTGCCACCAGCAGAGATCCGCGGGTCAGGGATGGCTACACCTTC; CDR3: CATSRDPRVRDGYTF
V: TRBV30; size: once; J: TRBJ2-3; D: TRBD1; DNA: TGTGCCTCAACAGGGGGCTTCAGCACAGATACGCAGTATTTT; CDR3: CASTGGFSTDTQYF
V: TRBV6-6; size: .; J: TRBJ1-1; D: .; DNA: TGTGCCAGCAGCCCGGCGGGGGGCGGGACTGAAGCTTTCTTT; CDR3: CASSPAGGGTEAFF
V: TRBV30; size: few; J: TRBJ1-1; D: TRBD1; DNA: TGTGCCTGGAGCGGGGAGGACAGGGGCGCTGAAGCTTTCTTT; CDR3: CAWSGEDRGAEAFF
V: TRBV5-1; size: .; J: TRBJ1-5; D: .; DNA: TGCGCCAGCCGCATAGGGGATGTTAGCAATCAGCCCCAGCATTTT; CDR3: CASRIGDVSNQPQHF
V: TRBV20-1; size: .; J: TRBJ1-6; D: .; DNA: TGCAGTGCTCTTGCGGCAAGCACCCTCCACTTT; CDR3: CSALAASTLHF
V: TRBV20-1; size: .; J: TRBJ1-2; D: .; DNA: TGCAGTGCTAGAATTCAGGCTTACTATGGCTACACCTTC; CDR3: CSARIQAYYGYTF
V: TRBV20-1; size: .; J: TRBJ2-1; D: .; DNA: TGCAGTGCTAGAGTTGGCAGGGACCTCACCTCCTTC; CDR3: CSARVGRDLTSF
V: TRBV6-1; size: .; J: TRBJ1-6; D: TRBD1; DNA: TGTGCCAGCAGTGTGGCCAGGGGGTTTCCACCCCTCCACTTT; CDR3: CASSVARGFPPLHF
V: TRBV30; size: .; J: TRBJ1-6; D: TRBD1; DNA: TGTGCCTGGGGAAGACAGGGGGCGTTTCGGAATTCACCCCTCCACTTT; CDR3: CAWGRQGAFRNSPLHF
V: TRBV3-1; size: .; J: TRBJ2-7; D: .; DNA: TGTGCCAGCAGCCGAGGCAGCAAGGGCGAGCAGTACTTC; CDR3: CASSRGSKGEQYF
V: TRBV29-1; size: .; J: TRBJ2-4; D: .; DNA: TGCAGCGTTGGACACGGAGATAACATTCAGTACTTC; CDR3: CSVGHGDNIQYF
V: TRBV7-3; size: .; J: TRBJ1-1; D: TRBD1; DNA: TGTGCCAGCAGCTTAGGACAGGGCCACACTGAAGCTTTCTTT; CDR3: CASSLGQGHTEAFF
V: TRBV7-2; size: .; J: TRBJ1-2; D: .; DNA: TGTGCCAGCAGCTTAGGAGTAGGGGGTCGTGGCTACACCTTC; CDR3: CASSLGVGGRGYTF
V: TRBV29-1; size: .; J: TRBJ1-1; D: TRBD1; DNA: TGCAGCGTAGGGGTCAAAGGGGGCCGGGGCACTGAAGCTTTCTTT; CDR3: CSVGVKGGRGTEAFF
V: TRBV7-9; size: .; J: TRBJ2-1; D: TRBD2; DNA: TGTGCCAGCGGGGAGGGTAGCGGGCCCTTCAATGAGCAGTTCTTC; CDR3: CASGEGSGPFNEQFF